The sequence of this T cell receptor beta chain was determined in a study of PD-L1 blockade in urothelial cancer. The sample's time point: pretreatment peripheral blood. Libraries were prepared by immunoSEQ multiplex PCR; TCRdb keeps only in-frame clonotypes and omits some of them. This table holds tens of thousands of clones, about four fifths found once. V lost 5 bases and J 9 bases, leaving 20 bases between the germline ends. Germline CDR1 and CDR2: LNHDA and SQIVND (reference sequence). The CDR3 spans 15 residues. The sample was PBMCs, taken around atezolizumab (anti-PD-L1) treatment. This clonotype was sampled from a man aged 70 or older with urothelial cancer. V is TRBV19 and J is TRBJ1-5; the D is unclear. The CDR3 DNA is TGTGCCAGTAGTTCACTAGGACGCCCTCCTATGCCCCAGCATTTT. Its translation: CASSSLGRPPMPQHF. Full variable domain (remainder filled in from reference TRBV19 and TRBJ1-5): DGGITQSPKYLFRKEGQNVTLSCEQNLNHDAMYWYRQDPGQGLRLIYYSQIVNDFQKGDIAEGYSVSREKKESFPLTVTSAQKNPTAFYLCASSSLGRPPMPQHFGDGTRLSIL.